The 30 T cell receptor beta chains presented below share a single source sample, sequenced in a study of glioma-infiltrating T cells after dendritic cell vaccination. Sequencing used immunoSEQ multiplex PCR; TCRdb keeps in-frame clones, though not all of them. The table shows roughly 51,000 clones, with about 85% occurring only once. The input for sequencing was blood, taken before dendritic cell vaccination. All receptors derive from a human donor with glioblastoma.

The genes are TRBV30 and TRBJ1-3, with D unclear. V was pared by 8 bases and J by 2 bases, with 10 bases between. The CDR3 spans 12 residues. Germline assignment: CDR1 GTSNPN and CDR2 SVGIG (reference sequence). For the CDR3, the DNA is TGTGCCCGCCAGGCCGCTGGAAACACCATATATTTT. Its translation: CARQAAGNTIYF.

This clone has just one count. The chain uses TRBV5-8 and TRBJ1-5; weak D call: TRBD1 (6 bases). Germline assignment: CDR1 SGHTS and CDR2 YDEGEE. Trimming shortened V by 6 bases and J by 6 bases, and 16 bases separated the two germline ends. The CDR3 spans 14 residues. CDR3 nucleotides: TGTGCCAGCAACCTACAGGGAGACCTTCAGCCCCAGCATTTT. It yields the protein CASNLQGDLQPQHF.

The V call is TRBV7-2, the J call TRBJ2-3, with 8 bases that match TRBD2. There are 16 residues in the CDR3. Unmatched junction bases numbered 5, after V lost 0 bases and J lost 3 bases. Germline CDR1 SGHTA, CDR2 FQGNSA. The CDR3 coding sequence is TGTGCCAGCAGCTTAGCCTTCGGGAGGGGAACAGATACGCAGTATTTT. This translates into CASSLAFGRGTDTQYF.

The chain links TRBV7-9 to TRBJ2-7; D may be TRBD1 (6 bases). V lost 7 bases to trimming and J lost 2 bases, with 12 bases between them. Germline assignment: CDR1 SEHNR and CDR2 FQNEAQ (reference sequence). This CDR3 comprises 13 residues. CDR3 nucleotides: TGTGCCAGCAACCTCGAGGGGGCCTACGAGCAGTACTTC. Translated, it gives CASNLEGAYEQYF.

A single count supports this clone. This chain joins TRBV9 and TRBJ2-1, with TRBD2 matching over 9 bases. CDR3 size: 18 residues. V lost 0 bases and J lost 6; bases outside the gene matches: 13. Germline loops: CDR1 SGDLS, CDR2 YYNGEE. This chain's CDR3 is CASSVDFPLAGLANEQFF. CDR3 bases: TGTGCCAGCAGCGTAGATTTTCCCCTAGCGGGATTGGCCAATGAGCAGTTCTTC.

This CDR3 is CASNLRGTYNSPLHF. The CDR3 DNA reads as TGTGCCAGCAACCTCAGGGGCACCTATAATTCACCCCTCCACTTT. J is TRBJ1-6 and V is TRBV6-5, with D maybe TRBD1 (6 bases). The CDR3 spans 15 residues. Trimming pared 7 bases from V and 2 bases from J, leaving 12 bases between. CDR1 and CDR2 (germline): MNHEY, SVGAGI.

V is TRBV27 and J is TRBJ1-1; 9 nucleotides match TRBD1. The germline gives CDR1 MNHEY, CDR2 SMNVEV (reference sequence). This CDR3 region has 15 residues. The ends lost 5 bases at V and 4 bases at J; junction bases unmatched: 8. CDR3 protein: CASSPLGTGSTEAFF. The CDR3 bases are TGTGCCAGCAGTCCCCTCGGGACAGGGAGCACTGAAGCTTTCTTT.

The gene calls are TRBV13 and TRBJ1-4; weak D call: TRBD1 (5 bases). V was clipped by 5 bases and J by 8 bases, with 15 bases between them. CDR1 and CDR2 from the germline V gene are PRHDT and FYEKMQ (reference sequence). The CDR3 extends over 14 amino acids. CDR3 region: CASSPRRGAEKLFF. Written as DNA, the CDR3 is TGTGCCAGCAGCCCTCGGAGGGGCGCGGAAAAACTGTTTTTT. Looking up the rest from reference TRBV13 and TRBJ1-4 gives the full variable domain: AAGVIQSPRHLIKEKRETATLKCYPIPRHDTVYWYQQGPGQDPQFLISFYEKMQSDKGSIPDRFSAQQFSDYHSELNMSSLELGDSALYFCASSPRRGAEKLFFGSGTQLSVL.

V gene TRBV29-1 combines with J gene TRBJ1-2, with 9 bases lining up with TRBD1. CDR3 length equals 12 residues. The germline gives CDR1 SQVTM, CDR2 ANQGSEA. V trimming: 4 bases; J trimming: 4 bases; junction bases outside the gene matches: 1. CDR3 residues: CSVVGQGYGYTF. CDR3 bases: TGCAGCGTTGTGGGACAGGGCTATGGCTACACCTTC.

The chain is built from TRBV10-3 and TRBJ2-3; 7 nucleotides align to TRBD1. The CDR3 spans 15 residues. Germline CDR1 reads ENHRY; CDR2 reads SYGVKD. The J segment lost 2 bases and the V segment lost 6 bases, leaving 8 bases of the junction unmatched. The CDR3 sequence: CAISLRQGNTDTQYF. Here the CDR3 DNA reads TGTGCCATCAGCCTCCGACAGGGCAACACAGATACGCAGTATTTT.

This chain connects TRBV19 to TRBJ1-2; D perhaps matches TRBD1 (5 bases). The CDR3 length is 13 residues. Germline lookup yields CDR1 LNHDA and CDR2 SQIVND (reference sequence). The germline V and J ends were trimmed by 1 base and 2 bases, with 5 bases remaining between them. CDR3 coding DNA: TGTGCCAGTAGTATAGCAGGGAACTATGGCTACACCTTC. Its translation: CASSIAGNYGYTF.

This clone occurred a few times. Within the sample, other DNA sequences also encode this same CDR3. This chain joins TRBV30 and TRBJ1-3; the D gene is possibly TRBD1 (6 bases). CDR1 and CDR2 (germline): GTSNPN, SVGIG (reference sequence). V dropped 8 bases and J dropped 0 bases, with 11 bases sitting between them. CDR3 size: 13 residues. CDR3 in DNA: TGTGCCCTGGACAGCTCCTCTGGAAACACCATATATTTT. As protein: CALDSSSGNTIYF.

This clone was seen a single time. The V call is TRBV2, the J call TRBJ2-7; 9 bases align to TRBD1. V lost 8 bases, J lost 2 bases, and 10 bases stayed unmatched. There are 15 residues in the CDR3. Germline lookup yields CDR1 SNHLY and CDR2 FYNNEI. In DNA form, the CDR3 reads TGTGCCAGCGACCACCACAGGGGGCGGACCTACGAGCAGTACTTC. Amino acid sequence: CASDHHRGRTYEQYF.

The V gene is TRBV19, the J gene TRBJ1-3, with 8 positions matching TRBD1. CDR3 length equals 18 residues. Germline V lookup: CDR1 LNHDA, CDR2 SQIVND (reference sequence). J lost 1 base, V lost 3 bases, and 11 bases had no gene match. The CDR3 here is CASSMGQGARRSGNTIYF. The CDR3 bases are TGTGCCAGTAGTATGGGGCAGGGGGCAAGACGGTCTGGAAACACCATATATTTT.

The chain joins TRBV18 to TRBJ1-3; TRBD1 matches at 11 bases. The junction had 0 bases not matched to a gene; V was cut back by 3 bases and J by 2 bases. Germline V gene sequence: CDR1 KGHSH, CDR2 LQKENI. The CDR3 runs to 15 residues. The CDR3 here is CASSPGQGAGNTIYF. CDR3 coding DNA: TGTGCCAGCTCACCGGGACAGGGGGCTGGAAACACCATATATTTT.

The V and J genes are TRBV7-2 and TRBJ1-5; D is perhaps TRBD1 (6 bases). The CDR3 runs to 15 residues. Deletions cut 5 bases from V and 6 bases from J, with 17 bases between. CDR1 and CDR2 from the germline V gene are SGHTA and FQGNSA. CDR3 amino acids: CASSPETGLGQPQHF. CDR3 nucleotide sequence: TGTGCCAGCAGCCCGGAGACAGGATTGGGTCAGCCCCAGCATTTT.

This rearrangement joins TRBV7-2 to TRBJ2-3; unclear D gene. This CDR3 is 11 amino acids long. Germline V gives CDR1 SGHTA, CDR2 FQGNSA. Trimming took 5 bases from V and 10 from J, leaving 10 bases between them. The CDR3 region is CASSRLFPQYF. The DNA of the CDR3 is TGTGCCAGCAGCCGCCTATTCCCGCAGTATTTT.

The V gene is TRBV14, the J gene TRBJ2-7; D is possibly TRBD1 (5 bases). Trimming took off 1 base at V and 2 bases at J, with 12 bases between the two ends. Per germline, CDR1 SGHDN and CDR2 FVKESK. This CDR3 is 15 amino acids long. CDR3 loop: CASSQVPPRAYEQYF. The CDR3 DNA reads TGTGCCAGCAGCCAAGTGCCACCCAGGGCCTACGAGCAGTACTTC.

This chain connects TRBV7-8 to TRBJ2-7; 9 nucleotides line up with TRBD2. V dropped 4 bases and J dropped 5; count of bases not matched to a gene: 9. This CDR3 region has 15 residues. CDR1 is SGHVS and CDR2 is FQNEAQ in the germline V gene. The CDR3, as DNA: TGTGCCAGCAGCTGGGATAGCGGGAGAGGTGACGAGCAGTACTTC. The encoded protein is CASSWDSGRGDEQYF.

The V and J genes are TRBV7-5 and TRBJ2-4; no check of the table's D call, TRBD1, against the DNA was made. TRBV7-5 is deemed a pseudogene. The CDR3 has 18 residues. The CDR3 loop reads CARSLDRDSQLAKNIQYF. As DNA, the CDR3 is TGTGCCAGAAGCTTAGATCGGGACAGCCAGCTAGCCAAAAACATTCAGTACTTC.

The J gene is TRBJ2-5, the V gene TRBV2, with a possible D match to TRBD1 (6 bases). The better agreement between TRBJ2-7 and the DNA end casts doubt on the J call. The germline V gene encodes CDR1 SNHLY and CDR2 FYNNEI. CDR3 size: 19 residues. CDR3 bases: TGTGCCAGCAGTGATAGATTGATGCAGACAGGCCCCATCCCTTACGAGCAGTACTTC. Residues: CASSDRLMQTGPIPYEQYF.

V usage is TRBV10-2 and J usage is TRBJ1-2; D is ambiguous. This CDR3 is built from 14 residues. The germline CDR1 and CDR2 sequences are WSHSY and SAAADI. Trimming cost V 0 bases and J 10 bases, with 15 bases left between them. The CDR3 reads CASSESGRHSDYTF. CDR3 bases: TGCGCCAGCAGTGAGTCGGGCAGGCATTCGGACTACACCTTC.

The chain joins TRBV15 to TRBJ2-1, with 7 bases identical to TRBD1. The CDR3 has 15 residues. The germline CDR1 and CDR2 sequences are LNHNV and YYDKDF (reference sequence). With V trimmed by 0 bases and J by 7 bases, 6 bases remained unmatched. CDR3 loop: CATSRDRPRGNEQFF. Written as DNA, the CDR3 is TGTGCCACCAGCAGAGATCGGCCCAGGGGGAATGAGCAGTTCTTC.

This clone has more than one count but fewer than ten. The genes are TRBV5-4 and TRBJ2-5; tentative D call: TRBD1 (6 bases). The DNA matches TRBJ2-7 better at its end, which makes the J call doubtful. The CDR3 is 13 amino acids. CDR1 SGHNT and CDR2 YYREEE come from the germline V gene (reference sequence). The CDR3 is CASSSGQRYEQYF. CDR3 sequence (DNA): TGTGCCAGCAGTTCAGGACAGCGCTACGAGCAGTACTTC.

The chain carries TRBV30 and TRBJ2-3, with 8 nucleotides matching TRBD2. The germline gives CDR1 GTSNPN, CDR2 SVGIG (reference sequence). Trimming took 0 bases from V and 2 from J; bases not matched to a gene: 7. This CDR3 spans 16 amino acids. CDR3 protein: CAWSVGLAGDTDTQYF. The CDR3 bases are TGTGCCTGGAGTGTAGGGCTAGCGGGTGACACAGATACGCAGTATTTT.

V gene TRBV1 combines with J gene TRBJ2-2; the D call TRBD2 from the table was never checked on the DNA. TRBV1 is reported as a pseudogene. This CDR3 spans 18 amino acids. The CDR3 loop reads CTSSQDVSAGGGYGELFF. For the CDR3, the DNA is TGCACCAGCAGCCAAGATGTCTCAGCGGGGGGCGGTTACGGGGAGCTGTTTTTT.

V and J are TRBV7-8 and TRBJ2-5; TRBD2 matches 10 bases. The J call may be mistaken, given a closer DNA end match to TRBJ2-7. This CDR3 contains 16 residues. Germline CDR1 reads SGHVS; CDR2 reads FQNEAQ. This CDR3 is CASSLEAGGILHEQYF. CDR3 nucleotides: TGTGCCAGCAGCTTAGAAGCGGGGGGGATTCTTCACGAGCAGTACTTC.

The V call is TRBV5-1, the J call TRBJ2-7; 9 bases are a match to TRBD1. CDR3 size: 13 residues. V gave up 6 bases and J gave up 6 bases; unmatched junction bases: 7. CDR1 and CDR2 (germline): SGHRS, YFSETQ. DNA for the CDR3: TGCGCCAGCAACACAGGGGGCACGGCCGAGCAGTACTTC. Amino acids: CASNTGGTAEQYF.

This clone turned up a few times. This chain uses TRBV21-1 with TRBJ2-2; the D call of TRBD2 is as the table states it, not checked on the DNA. TRBV21-1 is described as a pseudogene. This CDR3 has 17 amino acids. The CDR3 is CASRNFQDGTNTGELFF. CDR3 nucleotides: TGTGCCAGCAGAAACTTCCAGGACGGGACGAACACCGGGGAGCTGTTTTTT.

The J gene is TRBJ1-1, the V gene TRBV5-4, with D perhaps matching TRBD1 (5 bases). The ends were cut back, 4 bases at V and 5 bases at J, with 18 bases in the middle. The CDR3 is 15 residues long. The germline gives CDR1 SGHNT, CDR2 YYREEE (reference sequence). This CDR3 is CASSKEGAGRTEAFF. CDR3 nucleotides: TGTGCCAGCAGCAAGGAAGGCGCAGGGAGGACTGAAGCTTTCTTT.